This entry concerns a single TCR beta chain. This sample stems from a study of shared clonotypes between healthy human individuals. Generated by immunoSEQ multiplex PCR, the TCRdb table keeps only in-frame clones and is missing some. The table has millions of clones, over 85% seen once. V lost 0 bases and J lost 8; bases outside the gene matches: 12. CDR1 is SGHRS and CDR2 is YFSETQ in the germline V gene. This CDR3 spans 16 amino acids. Sequences were obtained from naive CD4+ T cells sorted from blood. Subset: CD45RA+ positively selected. The chain links TRBV5-1 to TRBJ1-2; TRBD1 matches 8 bases. The origin of this receptor is a man between 18 and 29 years old in good health. CDR3 region: CASSLAKGSDRGGYTF. In DNA form, the CDR3 reads TGCGCCAGCAGCTTGGCCAAAGGAAGTGACAGGGGCGGCTACACCTTC.